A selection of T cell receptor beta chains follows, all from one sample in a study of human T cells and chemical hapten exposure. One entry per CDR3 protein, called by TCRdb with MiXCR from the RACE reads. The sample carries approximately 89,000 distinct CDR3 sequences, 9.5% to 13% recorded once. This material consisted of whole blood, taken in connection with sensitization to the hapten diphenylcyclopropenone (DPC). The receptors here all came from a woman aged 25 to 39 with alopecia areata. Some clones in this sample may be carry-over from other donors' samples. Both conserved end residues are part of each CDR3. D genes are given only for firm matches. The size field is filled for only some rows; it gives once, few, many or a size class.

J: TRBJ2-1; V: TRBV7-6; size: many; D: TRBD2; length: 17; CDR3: CASSILAGGSSYNEQFF; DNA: TGTGCCAGCAGCATACTAGCGGGGGGGAGCTCCTACAATGAGCAGTTCTTC
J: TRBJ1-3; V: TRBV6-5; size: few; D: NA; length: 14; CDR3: CASRTGISGNTIYF; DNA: TGTGCCAGCAGAACGGGGATCTCTGGAAACACCATATATTTT
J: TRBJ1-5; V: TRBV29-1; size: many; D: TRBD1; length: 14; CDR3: CSVSTGVGNQPQHF; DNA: TGCAGCGTGTCGACAGGGGTAGGCAATCAGCCCCAGCATTTT
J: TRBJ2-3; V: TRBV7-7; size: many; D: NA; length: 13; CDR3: CASSPRETDTQYF; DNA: TGTGCTAGCAGCCCCCGCGAGACAGATACGCAGTATTTT
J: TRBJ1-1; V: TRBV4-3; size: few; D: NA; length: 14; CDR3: CASSHHGLNTEAFF; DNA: TGCGCCAGCAGCCACCACGGACTAAACACTGAAGCTTTCTTT
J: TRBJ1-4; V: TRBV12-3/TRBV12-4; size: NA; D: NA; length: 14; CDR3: CASSRDRTNEKLFF; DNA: TGTGCCAGCAGCCGGGACCGGACTAATGAAAAACTGTTTTTT
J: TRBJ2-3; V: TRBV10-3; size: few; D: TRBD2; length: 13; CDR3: CAIKGTSPDTQYF; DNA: TGTGCCATCAAAGGGACTAGCCCAGATACGCAGTATTTT
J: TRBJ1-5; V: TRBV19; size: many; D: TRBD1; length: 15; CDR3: CASRIGGTVYQPQHF; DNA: TGTGCCAGTAGGATAGGCGGGACAGTCTATCAGCCCCAGCATTTT
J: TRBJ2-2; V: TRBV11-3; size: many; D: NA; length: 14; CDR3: CASSSVRDTGELFF; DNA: TGTGCCAGCAGCTCCGTACGGGACACCGGGGAGCTGTTTTTT
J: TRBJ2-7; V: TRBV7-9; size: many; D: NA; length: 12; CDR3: CASSQDSYEQYF; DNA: TGTGCCAGCAGCCAGGACAGCTACGAGCAGTACTTC
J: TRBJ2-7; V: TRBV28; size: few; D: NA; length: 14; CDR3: CASSPRAPLYEQYF; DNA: TGTGCCAGCAGTCCCCGGGCGCCCCTCTACGAGCAGTACTTC
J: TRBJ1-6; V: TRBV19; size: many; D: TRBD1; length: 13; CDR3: CASIGQGNSPLHF; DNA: TGTGCCAGTATTGGACAGGGGAATTCACCCCTCCACTTT
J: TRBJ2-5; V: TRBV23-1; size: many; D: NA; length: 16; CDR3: CASSPPDALITETQYF; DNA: TGCGCCAGCAGTCCCCCGGACGCACTTATTACGGAGACCCAGTACTTC
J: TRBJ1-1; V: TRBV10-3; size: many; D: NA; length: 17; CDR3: CAISESFRKGMNTEAFF; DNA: TGTGCCATCAGTGAGTCGTTTAGGAAGGGTATGAACACTGAAGCTTTCTTT